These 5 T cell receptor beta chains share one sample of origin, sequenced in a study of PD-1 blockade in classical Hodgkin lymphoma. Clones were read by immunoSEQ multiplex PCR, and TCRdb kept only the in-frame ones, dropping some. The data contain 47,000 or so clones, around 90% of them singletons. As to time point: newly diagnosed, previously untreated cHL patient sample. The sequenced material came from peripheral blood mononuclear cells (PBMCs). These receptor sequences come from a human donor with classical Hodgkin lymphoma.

CDR3 loop: CASSHGQASPYEQYF. CDR3 nucleotide sequence: TGTGCCAGCAGTCATGGACAGGCAAGTCCCTACGAGCAGTACTTC. The chain has TRBV28 and TRBJ2-7, with TRBD1 identical over 7 bases. V lost 5 bases, J lost 2 bases, and 9 bases stayed unmatched. This CDR3 has 15 amino acids. CDR1 MDHEN and CDR2 SYDVKM come from the germline V gene.

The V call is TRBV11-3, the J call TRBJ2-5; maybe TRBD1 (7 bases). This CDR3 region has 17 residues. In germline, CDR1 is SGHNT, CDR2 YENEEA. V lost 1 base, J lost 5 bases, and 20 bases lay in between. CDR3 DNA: TGTGCCAGCAGCTTAGGAACCCCGGGACCAGGGGGGGAGACCCAGTACTTC. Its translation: CASSLGTPGPGGETQYF.

The CDR3 bases are TGTGCCAGCATCCTTCCATTGAATACGCAGTATTTT. It yields the protein CASILPLNTQYF. The rearrangement uses TRBV21-1 and TRBJ2-3. TRBV21-1 is a pseudogene. The CDR3 length is 12 residues.

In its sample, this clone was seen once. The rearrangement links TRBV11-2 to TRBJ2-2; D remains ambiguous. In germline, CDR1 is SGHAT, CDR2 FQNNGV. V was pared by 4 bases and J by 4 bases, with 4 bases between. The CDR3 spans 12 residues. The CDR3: CASSYSTGELFF. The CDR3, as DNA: TGTGCCAGCAGCTATTCCACCGGGGAGCTGTTTTTT.

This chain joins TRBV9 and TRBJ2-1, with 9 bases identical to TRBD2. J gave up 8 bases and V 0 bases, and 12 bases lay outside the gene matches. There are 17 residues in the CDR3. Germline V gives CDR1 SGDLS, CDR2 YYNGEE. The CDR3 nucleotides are TGTGCCAGCAGCGTAGACGGGGTTAGCGGGAGTAGCTATGAGCAGTTCTTC. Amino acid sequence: CASSVDGVSGSSYEQFF.